This TCR beta chain was captured by sequencing in a study of cytomegalovirus exposure and HLA in healthy donors. This clone appeared a few times. Its antigen is unidentified. Findings and caveats of the study: An analysis done earlier found most TCR beta V segments productive about 87% or about 30% of the time. Cytomegalovirus status was reportedly diagnosed by the classifier with high specificity and sensitivity.

The PCR used 60 Vbeta and 13 Jbeta primers. TCRdb's copy holds only in-frame clones and misses some; the assay was immunoSEQ multiplex PCR. This table has about 130,000 clones, about 80% appearing once. Sequenced sample: PBMCs. The origin of this receptor is a man aged 25 to 40 in good health and CMV-seronegative.

The CDR3 region has the DNA TGTGCCAGTACCAGGACAGGGGGAGGTACAGATACGCAGTATTTT. Protein sequence: CASTRTGGGTDTQYF. V gene TRBV19 combines with J gene TRBJ2-3; 10 bases line up with TRBD1. V lost 7 bases to trimming and J lost 3 bases; unmatched junction nucleotides: 7. The CDR3 loop spans 15 amino acids. Germline assignment: CDR1 LNHDA and CDR2 SQIVND (reference sequence).